This T cell receptor beta chain was sequenced during a study of CD8+ T cells in alopecia areata. This CDR3 has 16 amino acids. V dropped 6 bases and J dropped 2 bases, with 18 bases sitting between them. Germline lookup yields CDR1 SNHLY and CDR2 FYNNEI. Treatment noted: oral pan-JAK inhibitor, 5-10 mg twice daily. Sorted out of PBMCs were CD4+ T cells and CD8+ T cells. Reverse transcribed after extraction, RNA yielded cDNA as the sequencing template. TCRdb's table, derived via immunoSEQ multiplex PCR, lists solely in-frame clones and lacks some. The sample lists a few hundred thousand clones, around 66% occurring once. Study-wide results and caveats: Scalp repertoires also include resident alphabeta T cells from normal skin. Lesional scalp exceeded normal scalp in clonality, especially in alopecia totalis/universalis. Significant decreases in scalp clonality and expanded CD8+ clones followed tofacitinib treatment.

This clone appeared a few times. Its antigen is as yet unknown. The receptor comes from a human donor with alopecia areata. V usage is TRBV2 and J usage is TRBJ2-3; possibly TRBD1 or TRBD2 for D (6 bases each). Material: CD4+ T cells sorted from blood, obtained around week 44, from a patient treated with tofacitinib. Here the CDR3 DNA reads TGTGCCAGCAGAAGCGGACAGCGCGGGGACACAGATACGCAGTATTTT. Protein: CASRSGQRGDTDTQYF.